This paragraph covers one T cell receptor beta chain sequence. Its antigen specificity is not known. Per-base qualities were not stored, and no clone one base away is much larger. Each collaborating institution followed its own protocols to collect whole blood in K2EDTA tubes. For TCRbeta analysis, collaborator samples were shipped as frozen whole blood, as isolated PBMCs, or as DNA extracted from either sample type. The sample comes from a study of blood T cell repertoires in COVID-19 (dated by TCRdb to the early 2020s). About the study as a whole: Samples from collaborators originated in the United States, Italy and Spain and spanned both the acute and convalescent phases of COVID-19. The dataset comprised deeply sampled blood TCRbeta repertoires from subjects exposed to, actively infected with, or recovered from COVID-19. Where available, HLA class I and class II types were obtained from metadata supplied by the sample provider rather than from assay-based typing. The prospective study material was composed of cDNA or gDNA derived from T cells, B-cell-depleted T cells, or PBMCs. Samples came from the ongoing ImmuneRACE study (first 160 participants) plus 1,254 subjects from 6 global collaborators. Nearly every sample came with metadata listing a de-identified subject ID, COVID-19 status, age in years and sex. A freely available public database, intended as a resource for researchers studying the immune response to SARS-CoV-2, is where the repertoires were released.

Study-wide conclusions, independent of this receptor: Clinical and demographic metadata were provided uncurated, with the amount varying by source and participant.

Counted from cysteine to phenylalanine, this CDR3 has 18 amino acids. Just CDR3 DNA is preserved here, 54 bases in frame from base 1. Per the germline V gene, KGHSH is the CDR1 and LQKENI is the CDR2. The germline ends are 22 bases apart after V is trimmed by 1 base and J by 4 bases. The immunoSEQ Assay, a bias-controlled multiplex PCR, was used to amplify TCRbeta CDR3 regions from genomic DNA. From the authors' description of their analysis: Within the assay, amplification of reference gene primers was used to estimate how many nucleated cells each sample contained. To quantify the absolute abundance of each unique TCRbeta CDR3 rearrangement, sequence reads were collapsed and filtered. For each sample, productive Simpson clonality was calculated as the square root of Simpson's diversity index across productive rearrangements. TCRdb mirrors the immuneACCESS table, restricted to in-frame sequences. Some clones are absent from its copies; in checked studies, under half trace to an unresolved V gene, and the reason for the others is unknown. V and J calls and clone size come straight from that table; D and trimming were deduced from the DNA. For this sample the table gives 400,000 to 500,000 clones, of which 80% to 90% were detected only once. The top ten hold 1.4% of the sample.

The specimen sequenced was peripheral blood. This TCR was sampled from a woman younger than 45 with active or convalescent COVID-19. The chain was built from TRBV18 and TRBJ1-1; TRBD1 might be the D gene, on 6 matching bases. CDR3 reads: CASSPREGEIVQGTEAFF. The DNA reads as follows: TGTGCCAGCTCACCACGGGAGGGGGAGATAGTCCAAGGCACTGAAGCTTTCTTT.